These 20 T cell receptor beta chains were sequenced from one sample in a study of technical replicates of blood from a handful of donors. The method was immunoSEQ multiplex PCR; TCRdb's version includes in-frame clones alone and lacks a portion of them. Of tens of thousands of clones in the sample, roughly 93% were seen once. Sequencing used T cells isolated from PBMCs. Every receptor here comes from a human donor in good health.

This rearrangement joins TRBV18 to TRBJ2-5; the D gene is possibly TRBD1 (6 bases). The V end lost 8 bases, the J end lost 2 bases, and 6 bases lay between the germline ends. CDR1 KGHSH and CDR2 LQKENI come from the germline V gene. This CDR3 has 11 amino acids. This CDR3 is CASTGQETQYF. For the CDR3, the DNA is TGTGCCAGCACAGGGCAAGAGACCCAGTACTTC.

The chain's CDR3 is CASSLDALAGGLRETQYF. The CDR3, as DNA: TGTGCCAGCAGCTTAGATGCCCTAGCGGGGGGGCTCCGGGAGACCCAGTACTTC. The rearrangement joins TRBV11-2 to TRBJ2-5, with TRBD2 matching over 12 bases. The CDR3 length is 18 residues. Germline assignment: CDR1 SGHAT and CDR2 FQNNGV. V trimming: 0 bases; J trimming: 5 bases; junction bases outside the gene matches: 10.

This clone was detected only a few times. CDR3 sequence reads: CSVPTDTQYF. The CDR3 region has the DNA TGCAGTGTCCCGACAGATACGCAGTATTTT. The chain combines TRBV20-1 with TRBJ2-3; no definite D call. With 7 bases removed from V and 3 bases from J, the gap between germline ends came to 5 bases. This CDR3 has 10 residues. CDR1 is DFQATT and CDR2 is SNEGSKA in the germline V gene (reference sequence).

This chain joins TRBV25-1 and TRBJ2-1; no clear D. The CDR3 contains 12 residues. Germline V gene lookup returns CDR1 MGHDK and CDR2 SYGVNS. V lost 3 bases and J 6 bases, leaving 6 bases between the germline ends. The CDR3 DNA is TGTGCCAGCAGTGACAATCCCAATGAGCAGTTCTTC. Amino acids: CASSDNPNEQFF.

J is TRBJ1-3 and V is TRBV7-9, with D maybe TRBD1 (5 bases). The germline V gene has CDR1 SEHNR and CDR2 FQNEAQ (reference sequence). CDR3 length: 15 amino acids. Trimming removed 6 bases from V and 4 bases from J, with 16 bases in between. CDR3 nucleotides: TGTGCCAGCAGAACGGTCAGGGCGAGGGGAAACACCATATATTTT. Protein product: CASRTVRARGNTIYF.

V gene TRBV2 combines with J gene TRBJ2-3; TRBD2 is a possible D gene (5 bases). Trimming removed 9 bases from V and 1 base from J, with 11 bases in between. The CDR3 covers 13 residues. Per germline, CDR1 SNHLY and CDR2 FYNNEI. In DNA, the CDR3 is TGTGCCAGTTGGACTCTCGGCACAGATACGCAGTATTTT. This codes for CASWTLGTDTQYF.

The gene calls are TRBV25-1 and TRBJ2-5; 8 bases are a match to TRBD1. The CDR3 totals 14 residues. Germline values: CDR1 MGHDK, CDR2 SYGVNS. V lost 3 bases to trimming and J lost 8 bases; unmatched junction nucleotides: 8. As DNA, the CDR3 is TGTGCCAGCAGTGACGGACAGGGTTGGGATACCCAGTACTTC. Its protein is CASSDGQGWDTQYF.

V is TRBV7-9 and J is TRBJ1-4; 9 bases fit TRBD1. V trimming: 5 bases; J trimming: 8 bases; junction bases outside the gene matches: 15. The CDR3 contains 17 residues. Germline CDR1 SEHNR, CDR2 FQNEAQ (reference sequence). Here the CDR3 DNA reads TGTGCCAGCAGCATAACGCATACAGGGGGCACGGAGGAAAAACTGTTTTTT. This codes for CASSITHTGGTEEKLFF.

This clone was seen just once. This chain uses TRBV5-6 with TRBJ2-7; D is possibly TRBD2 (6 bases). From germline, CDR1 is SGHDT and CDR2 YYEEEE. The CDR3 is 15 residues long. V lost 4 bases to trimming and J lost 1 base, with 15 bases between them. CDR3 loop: CASSPQGGRSYEQYF. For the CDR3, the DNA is TGTGCCAGCAGCCCTCAGGGAGGTAGGTCCTACGAGCAGTACTTC.

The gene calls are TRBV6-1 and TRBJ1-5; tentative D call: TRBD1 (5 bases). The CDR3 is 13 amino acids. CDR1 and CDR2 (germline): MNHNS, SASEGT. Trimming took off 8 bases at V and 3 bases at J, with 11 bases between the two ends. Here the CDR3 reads CASLRVNNQPQHF. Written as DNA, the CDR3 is TGTGCCAGCCTCAGGGTTAACAATCAGCCCCAGCATTTT.

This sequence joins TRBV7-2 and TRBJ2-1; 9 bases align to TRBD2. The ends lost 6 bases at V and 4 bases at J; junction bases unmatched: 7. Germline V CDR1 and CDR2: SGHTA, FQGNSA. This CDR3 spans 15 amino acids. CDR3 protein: CASSSGTSFYNEQFF. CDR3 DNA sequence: TGTGCCAGCAGTTCCGGGACTAGCTTTTACAATGAGCAGTTCTTC.

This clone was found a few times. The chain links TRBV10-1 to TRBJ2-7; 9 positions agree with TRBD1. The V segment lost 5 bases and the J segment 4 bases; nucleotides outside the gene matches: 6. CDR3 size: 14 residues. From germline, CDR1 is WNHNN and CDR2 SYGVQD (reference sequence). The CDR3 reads CASSSGQGQYEQYF. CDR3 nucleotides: TGCGCCAGCAGTTCCGGACAGGGGCAATACGAGCAGTACTTC.

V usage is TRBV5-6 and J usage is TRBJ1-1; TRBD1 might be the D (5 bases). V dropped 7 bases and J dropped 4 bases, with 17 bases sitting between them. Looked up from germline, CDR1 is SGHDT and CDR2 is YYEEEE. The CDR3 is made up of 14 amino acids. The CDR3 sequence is CASHLQGIRTEAFF. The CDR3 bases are TGTGCCAGCCACCTCCAGGGAATTCGCACTGAAGCTTTCTTT.

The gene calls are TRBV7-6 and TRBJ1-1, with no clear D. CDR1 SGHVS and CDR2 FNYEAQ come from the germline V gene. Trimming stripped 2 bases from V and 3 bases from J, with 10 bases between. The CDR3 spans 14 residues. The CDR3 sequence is CASSLYQEDTEAFF. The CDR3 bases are TGTGCCAGCAGCTTATACCAGGAGGACACTGAAGCTTTCTTT. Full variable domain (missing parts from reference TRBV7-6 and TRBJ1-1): GAGVSQSPRYKVTKRGQDVALRCDPISGHVSLYWYRQALGQGPEFLTYFNYEAQQDKSGLPNDRFSAERPEGSISTLTIQRTEQRDSAMYRCASSLYQEDTEAFFGQGTRLTVV.

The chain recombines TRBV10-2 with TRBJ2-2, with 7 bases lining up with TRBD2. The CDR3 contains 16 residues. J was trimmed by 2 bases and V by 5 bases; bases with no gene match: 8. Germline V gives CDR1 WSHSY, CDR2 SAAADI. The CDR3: CASSPRLAVNTGELFF. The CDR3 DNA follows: TGCGCCAGCAGTCCCCGGCTAGCGGTCAACACCGGGGAGCTGTTTTTT.

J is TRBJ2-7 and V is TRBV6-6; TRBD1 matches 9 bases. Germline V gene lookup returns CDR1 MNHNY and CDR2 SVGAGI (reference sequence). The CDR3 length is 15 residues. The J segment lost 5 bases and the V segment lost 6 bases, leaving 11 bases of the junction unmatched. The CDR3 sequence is CASSVLRDRVNEQYF. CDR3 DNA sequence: TGTGCCAGCAGCGTCCTCCGGGACAGGGTGAACGAGCAGTACTTC.

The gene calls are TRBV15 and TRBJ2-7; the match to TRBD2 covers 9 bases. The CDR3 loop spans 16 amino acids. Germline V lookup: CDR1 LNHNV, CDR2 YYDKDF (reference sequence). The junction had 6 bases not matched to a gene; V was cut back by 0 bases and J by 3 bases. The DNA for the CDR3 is TGTGCCACCAGCAGAGATGTCGCTAGCGGGGACTACGAGCAGTACTTC. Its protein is CATSRDVASGDYEQYF.

The CDR3 nucleotides are TGTGCCAGCTCACCTACAGGGTCGGACATTCAGTACTTC. Translation: CASSPTGSDIQYF. V is TRBV18 and J is TRBJ2-4, with a weak D call TRBD1 (6 bases). V lost 3 bases and J lost 8, with 11 bases in between. From germline, CDR1 is KGHSH and CDR2 LQKENI. CDR3 length: 13 residues.

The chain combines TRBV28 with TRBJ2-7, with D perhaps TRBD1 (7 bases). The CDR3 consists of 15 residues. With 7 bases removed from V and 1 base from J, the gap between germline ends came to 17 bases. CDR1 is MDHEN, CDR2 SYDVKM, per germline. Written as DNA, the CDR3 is TGTGCCAGCACCCTCGTCAGGGGGGCATCCTACGAGCAGTACTTC. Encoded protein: CASTLVRGASYEQYF.

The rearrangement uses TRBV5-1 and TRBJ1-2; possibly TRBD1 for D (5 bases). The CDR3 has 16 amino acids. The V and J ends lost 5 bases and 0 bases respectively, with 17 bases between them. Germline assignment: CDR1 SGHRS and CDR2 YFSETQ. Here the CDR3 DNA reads TGCGCCAGCAGTCCTCAAGGGGCCCCTACTAACTATGGCTACACCTTC. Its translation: CASSPQGAPTNYGYTF.